There are a few counts of the clone carrying this TCR beta chain. The data derive from a study of T cells in Graves' hyperthyroidism and ophthalmopathy. Diagnostic decisions used clinical symptoms, serum thyroxine and TRAb, thyroid ultrasound and orbital computed tomography. Source material for PBMCs was over 7.5 ml fresh peripheral blood. Amplification targeted TCR beta CDR3 regions from RNA transcripts. HTBI primers were the set used in a first-round RT-PCR of the TCR CDR3. TCRdb redid the calling of the multiplex PCR reads with MiXCR, one entry per CDR3 protein. The table shows fewer than 900,000 distinct CDR3 sequences, with 16% occurring only once. The CDR3 is made up of 12 amino acids. The V gene's germline CDR1 is DFQATT and CDR2 SNEGSKA (reference sequence). V lost 6 bases and J lost 4, with 10 bases in between.

Sequenced: blood. The rearrangement joins TRBV20-1 to TRBJ2-1; D is possibly TRBD1 (6 bases). This clonotype was sampled from a man aged 18 to 30 with Graves' hyperthyroidism. CDR3 DNA sequence: TGCAGTGCGTCAGGGGCATACAATGAGCAGTTCTTC. It encodes CSASGAYNEQFF.